Below are 8 T cell receptor beta chains sequenced from a single sample in a study of blood T cell repertoires in COVID-19. TCRdb's copy holds only in-frame clones and misses some; the assay was immunoSEQ multiplex PCR. The table includes 13,000 or so clones, 65% to 80% detected once. Sequenced sample: peripheral blood. These receptors were obtained from a man aged 55 to 69 with COVID-19, enrolled during active disease.

The chain employs TRBV7-9 and TRBJ2-4; 7 nucleotides agree with TRBD2. Germline V gene sequence: CDR1 SEHNR, CDR2 FQNEAQ (reference sequence). V lost 5 bases to trimming and J lost 0 bases; unmatched junction nucleotides: 13. CDR3 size: 18 residues. This CDR3 is CASSTTLGGEEAKNIQYF. The CDR3 nucleotides are TGTGCCAGCAGCACAACCCTTGGGGGGGAGGAAGCCAAAAACATTCAGTACTTC.

The chain has TRBV19 and TRBJ1-1; 8 bases line up with TRBD1. With 0 bases clipped from V and 6 bases from J, the junction kept 9 bases outside the gene matches. This CDR3 comprises 16 residues. Germline-derived CDR1 and CDR2 are LNHDA and SQIVND (reference sequence). CDR3 region: CASSIEQGDHGPEAFF. The CDR3 DNA follows: TGTGCCAGTAGTATAGAACAGGGGGATCATGGGCCTGAAGCTTTCTTT.

The chain joins TRBV27 to TRBJ1-2; D might be TRBD1 (5 bases). The CDR3 is 12 amino acids. CDR1 and CDR2 from the germline V gene are MNHEY and SMNVEV (reference sequence). V lost 3 bases and J 8 bases, leaving 10 bases between the germline ends. The CDR3 bases are TGTGCCAGCAGTTTCAGGGATGGAGGCTACACCTTC. It yields the protein CASSFRDGGYTF.

This chain joins TRBV6-5 and TRBJ1-1; TRBD1 agrees at 7 bases. CDR1 and CDR2 (germline): MNHEY, SVGAGI. The CDR3 is 12 amino acids. V lost 6 bases to trimming and J lost 11 bases; unmatched junction nucleotides: 9. The CDR3 nucleotides are TGTGCCAGCAGACGTACAGGGGAGATGGCTTTCTTT. Encoded protein: CASRRTGEMAFF.

This chain connects TRBV6-5 to TRBJ2-7; D is perhaps TRBD2 (5 bases). CDR3 length equals 15 residues. CDR1 is MNHEY and CDR2 is SVGAGI in the germline V gene. V shed 0 bases and J shed 3 bases, with 12 bases lying between them. Written as DNA, the CDR3 is TGTGCCAGCAGTTACTCACGGGATAGTAACTACGAGCAGTACGTC. It specifies CASSYSRDSNYEQYV.

The genes are TRBV6-1 and TRBJ1-2; TRBD1 aligns across 7 bases. V was pared by 0 bases and J by 3 bases, with 4 bases of the junction left unmatched. In germline, CDR1 is MNHNS, CDR2 SASEGT. CDR3 size: 15 residues. The chain's CDR3 is CASSEAPGQHYGYTF. The CDR3 bases are TGTGCCAGCAGTGAAGCCCCGGGACAGCACTATGGCTACACCTTC.

This clone occurred a few times. The chain couples TRBV4-1 to TRBJ2-7, with 10 bases matching TRBD1. This CDR3 is 17 amino acids long. V dropped 1 base and J dropped 3; count of bases not matched to a gene: 9. Germline V gives CDR1 MGHRA, CDR2 YSYEKL. CDR3 sequence: CASSQVGQGFFGYEQYF. As DNA, the CDR3 is TGCGCCAGCAGCCAAGTGGGACAGGGGTTTTTTGGCTACGAGCAGTACTTC.

V is TRBV10-3 and J is TRBJ2-1, with D unclear. The CDR3 has 19 residues. The V end was cut by 0 bases, the J end by 0 bases, with 18 bases between. The germline V gene has CDR1 ENHRY and CDR2 SYGVKD. CDR3 region: CAISESWQVPTSSYNEQFF. As DNA, the CDR3 is TGTGCCATCAGTGAGTCGTGGCAGGTGCCGACCAGCTCCTACAATGAGCAGTTCTTC.